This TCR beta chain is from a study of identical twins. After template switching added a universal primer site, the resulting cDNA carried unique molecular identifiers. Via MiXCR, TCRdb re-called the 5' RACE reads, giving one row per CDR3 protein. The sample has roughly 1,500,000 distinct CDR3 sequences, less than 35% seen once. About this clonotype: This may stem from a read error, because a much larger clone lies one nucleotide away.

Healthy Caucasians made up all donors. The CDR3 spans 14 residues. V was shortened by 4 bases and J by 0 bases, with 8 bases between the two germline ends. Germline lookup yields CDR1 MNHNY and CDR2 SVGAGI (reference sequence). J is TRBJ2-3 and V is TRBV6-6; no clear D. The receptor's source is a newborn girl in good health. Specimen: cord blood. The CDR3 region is CASSLMTSTDTQYF. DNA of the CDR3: TGTGCCAGCAGTTTGATGACTAGCACAGATACGCAGTATTTT.